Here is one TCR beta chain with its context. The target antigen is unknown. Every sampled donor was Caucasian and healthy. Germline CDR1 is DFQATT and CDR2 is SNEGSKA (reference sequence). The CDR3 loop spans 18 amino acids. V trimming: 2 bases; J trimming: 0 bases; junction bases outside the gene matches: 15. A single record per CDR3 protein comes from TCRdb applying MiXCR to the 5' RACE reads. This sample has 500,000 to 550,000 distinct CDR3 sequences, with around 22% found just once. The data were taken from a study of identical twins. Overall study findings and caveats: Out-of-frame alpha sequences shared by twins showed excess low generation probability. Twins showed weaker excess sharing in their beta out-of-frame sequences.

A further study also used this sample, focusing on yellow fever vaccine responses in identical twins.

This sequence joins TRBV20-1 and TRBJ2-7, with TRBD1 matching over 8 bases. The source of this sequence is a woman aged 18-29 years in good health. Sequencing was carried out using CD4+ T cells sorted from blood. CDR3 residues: CSARPPRNRDRSSYEQYF. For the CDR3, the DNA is TGCAGTGCTAGACCCCCGAGGAACCGGGACAGGAGCTCCTACGAGCAGTACTTC.